What follows are 8 T cell receptor beta chains derived from one specimen sequenced in a study of a mutant IDH1 vaccine in newly diagnosed glioma. Here immunoSEQ multiplex PCR was the method, and the copy in TCRdb shows in-frame clones only, minus some. The sample carries 55,000 to 70,000 clones, around 89% recorded once. What these receptors recognize is not known. The time point here: week 11, during vaccination. In every dose of vaccine, 300 ug of mutant IDH1 20-mer peptide was given alongside topical imiquimod. Source: PBMCs, taken from a glioma patient whose treatment included an IDH1 peptide vaccine. Source of these receptors: a man in his forties with glioma.

V gene TRBV5-4 combines with J gene TRBJ2-4, with 8 bases that match TRBD1. Germline trimming cut 5 bases from V and 6 bases from J; bases unmatched to any gene: 22. This CDR3 has 19 residues. In germline, CDR1 is SGHNT, CDR2 YYREEE (reference sequence). The CDR3 region has the DNA TGTGCCAGCAGTTCTAGACAGGGGCGACTTGATAGCCTTGGAAACATTCAGTACTTC. The encoded protein is CASSSRQGRLDSLGNIQYF.

This chain links TRBV7-2 with TRBJ2-7; D gene unclear. The germline V gene encodes CDR1 SGHTA and CDR2 FQGNSA. Trimming took 5 bases from V and 4 from J, leaving 15 bases between them. The CDR3 is 14 residues long. The CDR3 region has the DNA TGTGCCAGCAGCCAAGGGCCCGGTTGGTACGAGCAGTACGTC. It codes for CASSQGPGWYEQYV.

This clone has only one observation. This chain links TRBV27 with TRBJ1-5, with 7 bases that match TRBD1. Germline CDR1 reads MNHEY; CDR2 reads SMNVEV (reference sequence). The V segment lost 0 bases and the J segment 0 bases; nucleotides outside the gene matches: 5. The CDR3 runs to 17 residues. CDR3 in DNA: TGTGCCAGCAGTTTATCGATTGGGACAGCTAGCAATCAGCCCCAGCATTTT. This sequence encodes CASSLSIGTASNQPQHF.

The chain has TRBV6-9 and TRBJ2-3; D perhaps matches TRBD1 (6 bases). CDR1 is MNHGY and CDR2 is SVAAGI in the germline V gene. This CDR3 region has 15 residues. With 7 bases removed from V and 2 bases from J, the gap between germline ends came to 16 bases. CDR3 protein: CASIPGAPDTDTQYF. For the CDR3, the DNA is TGTGCCAGCATCCCAGGGGCCCCGGACACAGATACGCAGTATTTT.

The chain links TRBV6-1 to TRBJ1-1, with unresolved D. The CDR3 runs 15 residues. The germline gives CDR1 MNHNS, CDR2 SASEGT. Between the trimmed V and J ends, which lost 5 bases and 5 bases, there was a span of 18 bases. The CDR3 reads CASSLHAPFGTEAFF. The CDR3 nucleotides read TGTGCCAGCAGTCTCCACGCCCCCTTTGGGACTGAAGCTTTCTTT.

The genes are TRBV7-2 and TRBJ1-2; no firm D call. This CDR3 region has 15 residues. Per germline, CDR1 SGHTA and CDR2 FQGNSA. Between the trimmed V and J ends, which lost 1 base and 4 bases, there was a span of 13 bases. CDR3 residues: CASSLEGVSIYGYTF. The CDR3 coding sequence is TGTGCCAGCAGCTTAGAGGGAGTGTCGATCTATGGCTACACCTTC. The full variable domain, completed using reference TRBV7-2 and TRBJ1-2, is GAGVSQSPSNKVTEKGKDVELRCDPISGHTALYWYRQSLGQGLEFLIYFQGNSAPDKSGLPSDRFSAERTGGSVSTLTIQRTQQEDSAVYLCASSLEGVSIYGYTFGSGTRLTVV.

The rearrangement uses TRBV19 and TRBJ1-5; D might be TRBD1 (5 bases). Trimming removed 3 bases at V and 2 bases at J, with 11 bases between. CDR1 and CDR2 (germline): LNHDA, SQIVND (reference sequence). The CDR3 has 15 amino acids. CDR3 sequence: CASSIEKQGNQPQHF. In DNA, the CDR3 is TGTGCCAGTAGTATTGAGAAACAGGGCAATCAGCCCCAGCATTTT.

This clone is a singleton in its sample. The rearrangement uses TRBV6-6 and TRBJ1-2; 10 bases are shared with TRBD1. V shed 1 base, J shed 3 bases, and the junction held 2 bases outside the gene matches. The CDR3 is made up of 15 amino acids. Germline V gene lookup returns CDR1 MNHNY and CDR2 SVGAGI (reference sequence). CDR3 sequence (DNA): TGTGCCAGCAGTTACTTGGGGACAGGGGACTATGGCTACACCTTC. Translated: CASSYLGTGDYGYTF.